These 29 T cell receptor beta chains were all obtained from the same sample, sequenced in a study of cytomegalovirus exposure and HLA in healthy donors. The PCR was carried out with 60 Vbeta primers and 13 Jbeta primers. The assay was immunoSEQ multiplex PCR, and TCRdb's table has in-frame clones only and misses some. Of 150,000 to 200,000 clones listed, roughly four fifths are singletons. What was sequenced was PBMCs. The receptors were gathered from a female donor in good health and CMV-seronegative.

The chain recombines TRBV28 with TRBJ2-1; maybe TRBD2 (6 bases). The V end was cut by 2 bases, the J end by 5 bases, with 10 bases between. CDR3 size: 14 residues. Germline V lookup: CDR1 MDHEN, CDR2 SYDVKM. Written as DNA, the CDR3 is TGTGCCAGCAGTTTACAGCGGGCAAACAATGAGCAGTTCTTC. Amino acid sequence: CASSLQRANNEQFF. Based on the CDR3 plus reference TRBV28 and TRBJ2-1, the full variable domain is DVKVTQSSRYLVKRTGEKVFLECVQDMDHENMFWYRQDPGLGLRLIYFSYDVKMKEKGDIPEGYSVSREKKERFSLILESASTNQTSMYLCASSLQRANNEQFFGPGTRLTVL.

This clone was counted only a few times. This rearrangement joins TRBV27 to TRBJ1-1, with 8 bases that match TRBD1. The ends lost 9 bases at V and 4 bases at J; junction bases unmatched: 13. Looked up from germline, CDR1 is MNHEY and CDR2 is SMNVEV (reference sequence). The CDR3 runs 15 residues. This CDR3 reads CASTRTGPMSTEAFF. CDR3 nucleotides: TGTGCCAGTACTAGGACAGGGCCTATGAGCACTGAAGCTTTCTTT.

The chain combines TRBV18 with TRBJ2-3; a weak D match, TRBD1 (6 bases). The germline V gene has CDR1 KGHSH and CDR2 LQKENI. The V end lost 2 bases, the J end lost 0 bases, and 15 bases lay between the germline ends. The CDR3 is made up of 17 amino acids. CDR3 bases: TGTGCCAGCTCACCAGGGGGCGGATCGTCTAGCACAGATACGCAGTATTTT. Translated, it gives CASSPGGGSSSTDTQYF.

This chain connects TRBV9 to TRBJ2-2; D unclear. Looked up from germline, CDR1 is SGDLS and CDR2 is YYNGEE. This CDR3 comprises 14 residues. Trimming removed 0 bases at V and 3 bases at J, with 6 bases between. CDR3 protein: CASSVGAHTGELFF. CDR3 DNA sequence: TGTGCCAGCAGCGTAGGGGCTCACACCGGGGAGCTGTTTTTT.

This clone occurred a few times. The gene calls are TRBV30 and TRBJ1-2, with a possible D match to TRBD1 (5 bases). The CDR3 is 14 residues long. Trimming took 2 bases from V and 8 from J, leaving 18 bases between them. Germline-derived CDR1 and CDR2 are GTSNPN and SVGIG (reference sequence). This CDR3 reads CAWSPRGGGQGYTF. The CDR3 region has the DNA TGTGCCTGGAGTCCCCGCGGGGGAGGTCAAGGCTACACCTTC.

The CDR3 DNA is TGTGCCAGCAGCCGGGGGTTCCACGAGCAGTACTTC. It specifies CASSRGFHEQYF. The chain joins TRBV5-6 to TRBJ2-7; a possible D gene is TRBD2 (6 bases). The CDR3 runs to 12 residues. The germline gives CDR1 SGHDT, CDR2 YYEEEE. Trimming shortened V by 4 bases and J by 5 bases, and 10 bases separated the two germline ends.

The sample holds one count of this clone. J is TRBJ1-2 and V is TRBV7-2; D is undetermined. Germline V gene data show CDR1 as SGHTA and CDR2 as FQGNSA. The V end lost 1 base, the J end lost 4 bases, and 10 bases lay between the germline ends. The CDR3 sequence is 14 residues long. As DNA, the CDR3 is TGTGCCAGCAGCTTAGGGAGTATAGCCTATGGCTACACCTTC. Residues: CASSLGSIAYGYTF. The entire variable domain, with the rest obtained from reference TRBV7-2 and TRBJ1-2, is as follows: GAGVSQSPSNKVTEKGKDVELRCDPISGHTALYWYRQSLGQGLEFLIYFQGNSAPDKSGLPSDRFSAERTGGSVSTLTIQRTQQEDSAVYLCASSLGSIAYGYTFGSGTRLTVV.

About this clone itself: Other DNA sequences from this sample encode an identical CDR3 as well. The V call is TRBV9, the J call TRBJ1-5, with D perhaps matching TRBD1 (6 bases). This CDR3 is built from 14 residues. Looked up from germline, CDR1 is SGDLS and CDR2 is YYNGEE. With 0 bases removed from V and 3 bases from J, the gap between germline ends came to 7 bases. The CDR3 DNA sequence: TGTGCCAGCAGCGTAGGGGACACCAATCAGCCCCAGCATTTT. It translates to CASSVGDTNQPQHF.

The V gene is TRBV18, the J gene TRBJ2-2, with 9 bases that match TRBD2. The trim removed 2 bases at V and 6 bases at J, leaving 10 bases unmatched. This CDR3 is 17 amino acids long. Germline V gene lookup returns CDR1 KGHSH and CDR2 LQKENI. This chain's CDR3 is CASSPGPRQREAGELFF. DNA for the CDR3: TGTGCCAGCTCACCAGGTCCCCGCCAGCGGGAGGCCGGGGAGCTGTTTTTT.

V is TRBV9 and J is TRBJ2-3, with 7 positions matching TRBD2. After removal of 2 bases from V and 2 bases from J, the junction contained 5 bases not matched to a gene. Germline-derived CDR1 and CDR2 are SGDLS and YYNGEE. This CDR3 comprises 15 residues. This CDR3 is CASSVKRGHTDTQYF. The CDR3 DNA is TGTGCCAGCAGCGTGAAGCGGGGCCACACAGATACGCAGTATTTT.

The chain carries TRBV11-1 and TRBJ2-2; D is ambiguous. CDR3 length: 12 amino acids. CDR1 SGHAT and CDR2 FQDESV come from the germline V gene (reference sequence). The V and J ends lost 6 bases and 6 bases respectively, with 8 bases between them. CDR3 bases: TGTGCCAGCAGTTCTTCTCCCGGGGAGCTGTTTTTT. Translation: CASSSSPGELFF.

V usage is TRBV4-1 and J usage is TRBJ2-3; D is perhaps TRBD1 (6 bases). Trimming stripped 6 bases from V and 1 base from J, with 8 bases between. Germline V gene lookup returns CDR1 MGHRA and CDR2 YSYEKL. The CDR3 has 13 amino acids. The CDR3 coding sequence is TGCGCCAGCAGGGGGGCGGGCACAGATACGCAGTATTTT. This translates into CASRGAGTDTQYF.

The chain has TRBV6-1 and TRBJ2-3; tentatively, D is TRBD2 (6 bases). The CDR3 is made up of 14 amino acids. V was shortened by 7 bases and J by 3 bases, with 14 bases between the two germline ends. Germline CDR1 and CDR2: MNHNS and SASEGT. The CDR3 is CASKKTSGTDTQYF. CDR3 sequence (DNA): TGTGCCAGCAAGAAGACCAGCGGGACAGATACGCAGTATTTT.

The rearrangement links TRBV19 to TRBJ1-1; maybe TRBD1 (5 bases). Germline-derived CDR1 and CDR2 are LNHDA and SQIVND (reference sequence). The CDR3 covers 14 residues. Trimming removed 3 bases at V and 2 bases at J, with 10 bases between. The CDR3 DNA is TGTGCCAGTAGTATTCCCGACAGCAACACTGAAGCTTTCTTT. Protein sequence: CASSIPDSNTEAFF.

The sample holds a few counts of this clone. J is TRBJ2-1 and V is TRBV28; 9 bases agree with TRBD1. The V gene's germline CDR1 is MDHEN and CDR2 SYDVKM. CDR3 size: 14 residues. V was pared by 10 bases and J by 5 bases, with 9 bases of the junction left unmatched. This chain's CDR3 is CATRQGGQHNEQFF. The CDR3 nucleotides are TGTGCCACCCGACAGGGGGGGCAACACAATGAGCAGTTCTTC.

The V call is TRBV11-2, the J call TRBJ1-1; 7 positions agree with TRBD1. Trimming removed 4 bases from V and 0 bases from J; junction bases left unmatched: 8. The germline V gene has CDR1 SGHAT and CDR2 FQNNGV. CDR3 length: 16 residues. DNA for the CDR3: TGTGCCAGCAGCTCAAACCCACAGGGGATGAACACTGAAGCTTTCTTT. It encodes CASSSNPQGMNTEAFF.

Comments on this clone: The same CDR3 arises from other DNA sequences in this sample as well. V gene TRBV7-9 combines with J gene TRBJ1-1; no clear D. Germline V gene sequence: CDR1 SEHNR, CDR2 FQNEAQ (reference sequence). The CDR3 runs 14 residues. V shed 1 base and J shed 4 bases, with 10 bases lying between them. CDR3: CASSLVEVFTEAFF. Here the CDR3 DNA reads TGTGCCAGCAGCTTAGTTGAGGTTTTCACTGAAGCTTTCTTT.

This chain links TRBV30 with TRBJ2-5; 8 nucleotides match TRBD2. V shed 2 bases and J 5 bases; nucleotides not matched to a gene: 10. This CDR3 is 15 amino acids long. The germline V gene has CDR1 GTSNPN and CDR2 SVGIG (reference sequence). The CDR3 bases are TGTGCCTGGAGTCGGGTCGGGAGGGCCCTGGAGACCCAGTACTTC. The encoded protein is CAWSRVGRALETQYF.

The J gene is TRBJ2-1, the V gene TRBV6-5; D is perhaps TRBD2 (6 bases). V lost 6 bases and J 10 bases, leaving 10 bases between the germline ends. The germline V gene encodes CDR1 MNHEY and CDR2 SVGAGI. The CDR3 runs 11 residues. The CDR3 loop is CASRRGSEQFF. The CDR3 DNA sequence: TGTGCCAGCAGGCGGGGATCCGAGCAGTTCTTC.

V gene TRBV4-3 combines with J gene TRBJ2-2; TRBD1 matches at 8 bases. Per germline, CDR1 LGHNA and CDR2 YSLEER. V shed 3 bases, J shed 5 bases, and the junction held 5 bases outside the gene matches. CDR3 length: 15 amino acids. CDR3 coding DNA: TGCGCCAGCAGCCATCTCACAGGGGGTACCGGGGAGCTGTTTTTT. Its protein product is CASSHLTGGTGELFF.

V and J are TRBV30 and TRBJ2-7, with D perhaps TRBD1 (6 bases). The V gene lost 3 bases and the J gene lost 6 bases, with 9 bases spanning the gap. Germline CDR1 and CDR2: GTSNPN and SVGIG (reference sequence). This CDR3 has 11 amino acids. Written as DNA, the CDR3 is TGTGCCTGGAGGACAGGTTTCGAGCAGTACTTC. It yields the protein CAWRTGFEQYF.

The chain uses TRBV6-5 and TRBJ2-3; maybe TRBD1 (5 bases). Trimming took off 3 bases at V and 1 base at J, with 11 bases between the two ends. The CDR3 runs to 15 residues. CDR1 and CDR2 (germline): MNHEY, SVGAGI. The DNA of the CDR3 is TGTGCCAGCAGTTATTCTAGGGGCCGCACAGATACGCAGTATTTT. It is translated as CASSYSRGRTDTQYF.

This clone appeared a few times. Additional DNA sequences in this sample encode the identical CDR3. The chain uses TRBV5-4 and TRBJ2-3; 7 positions agree with TRBD2. The germline V gene encodes CDR1 SGHNT and CDR2 YYREEE (reference sequence). J gave up 0 bases and V 0 bases, and 10 bases lay outside the gene matches. CDR3 length: 18 residues. The DNA of the CDR3 is TGTGCCAGCAGCTTGGATAACCGACTAGCCCGCAGCACAGATACGCAGTATTTT. Its translation: CASSLDNRLARSTDTQYF.

J is TRBJ2-5 and V is TRBV30; TRBD1 is a possible D gene (5 bases). Trimming took 0 bases from V and 7 from J, leaving 9 bases between them. This CDR3 comprises 12 residues. The V gene's germline CDR1 is GTSNPN and CDR2 SVGIG (reference sequence). As DNA, the CDR3 is TGTGCCTGGAGTGTCAGGGTTGGGACCCAGTACTTC. Its protein product is CAWSVRVGTQYF.

The rearrangement joins TRBV30 to TRBJ1-5; 7 bases align to TRBD1. The CDR3 loop spans 13 amino acids. With 5 bases clipped from V and 0 bases from J, the junction kept 1 base outside the gene matches. Germline assignment: CDR1 GTSNPN and CDR2 SVGIG (reference sequence). The CDR3 nucleotides are TGTGCCTGGGACAGGGATAGCAATCAGCCCCAGCATTTT. This encodes CAWDRDSNQPQHF.

The rearrangement joins TRBV7-3 to TRBJ2-1, with a tentative D call TRBD2 (6 bases). The germline V gene encodes CDR1 SGHTA and CDR2 FQGTGA. Trimming pared 2 bases from V and 0 bases from J, leaving 11 bases between. The CDR3 is 16 residues long. The CDR3 loop is CASSLGSGSSYNEQFF. The CDR3 DNA reads TGTGCCAGCAGCTTAGGGTCCGGGAGCTCCTACAATGAGCAGTTCTTC.

The rearrangement uses TRBV10-3 and TRBJ2-3; tentatively, D is TRBD1 (6 bases). Trimming took off 3 bases at V and 4 bases at J, with 11 bases between the two ends. Germline loops: CDR1 ENHRY, CDR2 SYGVKD. The CDR3 loop spans 14 amino acids. The CDR3 region is CAISEGAGADTQYF. In DNA form, the CDR3 reads TGTGCCATCAGTGAAGGGGCAGGGGCAGATACGCAGTATTTT.

J is TRBJ1-2 and V is TRBV6-5; tentative D call: TRBD1 (5 bases). The CDR3 has 13 residues. Trimming removed 7 bases from V and 1 base from J, with 10 bases in between. Germline CDR1 and CDR2: MNHEY and SVGAGI. CDR3 DNA: TGTGCCAGCACAGACAGTTTTAACTATGGCTACACCTTC. This gives the protein CASTDSFNYGYTF.

This clone has a handful of counts. The rearrangement links TRBV27 to TRBJ2-3; 14 positions match TRBD2. J lost 8 bases, V lost 3 bases, and 7 bases had no gene match. Germline V gene lookup returns CDR1 MNHEY and CDR2 SMNVEV (reference sequence). The CDR3 consists of 16 residues. CDR3 amino acids: CASSFPGLAGGVTQYF. The CDR3 DNA follows: TGTGCCAGCAGTTTCCCCGGACTAGCGGGGGGAGTTACGCAGTATTTT.